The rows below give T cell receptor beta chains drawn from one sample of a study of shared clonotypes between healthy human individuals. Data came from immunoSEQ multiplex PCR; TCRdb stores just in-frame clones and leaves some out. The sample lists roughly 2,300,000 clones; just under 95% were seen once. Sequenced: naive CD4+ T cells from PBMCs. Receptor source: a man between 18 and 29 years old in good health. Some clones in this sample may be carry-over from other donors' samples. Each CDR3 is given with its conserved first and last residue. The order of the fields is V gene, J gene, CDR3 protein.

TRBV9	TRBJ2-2	CASSTASSNTGELFF
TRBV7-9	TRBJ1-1	CASSLEGGTEAFF
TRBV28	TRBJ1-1	CASSLVSTEAFF
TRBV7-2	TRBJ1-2	CASSLQGGNYGYTF
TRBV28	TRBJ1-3	CASSRRGGGSGNTIYF
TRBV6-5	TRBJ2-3	CASGRKDTQYF
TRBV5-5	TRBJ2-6	CASRAGPGANVLTF
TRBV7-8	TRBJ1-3	CASSFLGQTFGNTIYF
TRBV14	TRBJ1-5	CASSHGTVGQPQHF
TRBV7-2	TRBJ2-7	CASSPGWSRGRSDEQYF
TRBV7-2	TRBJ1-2	CASSLVANYGYTF
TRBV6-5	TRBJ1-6	CASGKRDRASSPLHF
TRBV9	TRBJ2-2	CASSVEGGTGELFF
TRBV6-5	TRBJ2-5	CASSDSGGTETQYF
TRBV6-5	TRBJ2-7	CASINRQGASYEQYF
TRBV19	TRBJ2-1	CASSMGRYNEQFF
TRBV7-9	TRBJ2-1	CASSLGWAYNEQFF
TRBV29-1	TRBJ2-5	CSGGAAWETQYF
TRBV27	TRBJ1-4	CASTMDSTTNEKLFF
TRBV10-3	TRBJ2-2	CAISGALNANTGELFF
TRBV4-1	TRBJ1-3	CASSQVPSSSGNTIYF
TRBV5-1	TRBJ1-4	CASSRTGGSNEKLFF
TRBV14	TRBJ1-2	CASSQGARQGRGYTF
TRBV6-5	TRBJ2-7	CASRRTASNEQYF
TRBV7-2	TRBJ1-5	CASSLDRINQPQHF
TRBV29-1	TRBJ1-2	CSTWTGWGYTF
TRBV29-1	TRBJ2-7	CSGGTVYEQYF
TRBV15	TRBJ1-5	CATNRVRGQPQHF
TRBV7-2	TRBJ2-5	CASSPRTGGASETQYF
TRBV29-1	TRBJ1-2	CSAERVFPFQGYTF
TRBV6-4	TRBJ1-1	CASSVTAPHAWLEVNTEAFF